This T cell receptor (beta chain) was recorded in a study of T cells in Graves' hyperthyroidism and ophthalmopathy. This clonotype has a count of ten or more. Its antigen is unknown. From RNA transcripts, TCR beta CDR3 regions were amplified. The HTBI primer set was used in a first-round RT-PCR of the TCR CDR3. One entry per CDR3 protein, called by TCRdb with MiXCR from the multiplex PCR reads. Of some 420,000 distinct CDR3 sequences listed, 12% to 15% were seen once; the top ten hold about 5%. CDR1 SQVTM and CDR2 ANQGSEA come from the germline V gene. J was trimmed by 0 bases and V by 7 bases; bases with no gene match: 3. The CDR3 spans 13 residues. The study, taken as a whole, reports: Blood samples included most of the expanded thyroid clonotypes exceeding 0.001.

This TCR derives from a woman aged 18-29 years with Graves' hyperthyroidism. J is TRBJ2-7 and V is TRBV29-1, with 10 bases identical to TRBD2. Sequenced: blood. CDR3 DNA: TGCAGCGCGGGACTAGCGAACTCCTACGAGCAGTACTTC. This encodes CSAGLANSYEQYF.